A single T cell receptor (beta chain) is shown here with its context. This sample is part of a study of CD8 T cells in Susac syndrome. V lost 4 bases and J 0 bases, leaving 4 bases between the germline ends. The germline CDR1 and CDR2 sequences are SGHTA and FQGNSA. The CDR3 runs to 12 residues. RNA was extracted with the RNeasy kit, and a quantity of 0.5 to 1 ug was reverse transcribed using random hexamers. TCRdb used MiXCR to reprocess the immunoSEQ multiplex PCR reads, holding one entry per CDR3 protein. This sample carries approximately 22,000 distinct CDR3 sequences, 85% to 95% of them seen once, and the ten largest clones take less than 0.3%.

The sequence was collected from a human donor in good health. J is TRBJ2-7 and V is TRBV7-2; D is undetermined. Sequencing input: CD8+ T cells from PBMCs. Here the CDR3 DNA reads TGTGCCAGCAGCTCGTTCTCCTACGAGCAGTACTTC. It codes for CASSSFSYEQYF.